Following are 13 T cell receptor beta chains from one sample sequenced in a study of blood T cell repertoires in COVID-19. Sequencing used immunoSEQ multiplex PCR; TCRdb keeps in-frame clones, though not all of them. The sample records around 100,000 clones, around 87% being singletons. The sequencing input was peripheral blood. The origin of the receptors is a man aged 50-59 years with acute or convalescent COVID-19.

The chain joins TRBV28 to TRBJ2-1; TRBD1 aligns across 9 bases. From germline, CDR1 is MDHEN and CDR2 SYDVKM. The ends lost 3 bases at V and 10 bases at J; junction bases unmatched: 13. This CDR3 comprises 16 residues. CDR3 residues: CASSLKGQGQAREQFF. The CDR3, as DNA: TGTGCCAGCAGTTTGAAGGGACAGGGCCAAGCAAGGGAGCAGTTCTTC.

CDR3 sequence (DNA): TGCGCCAGCAGCCAAGATTCGGCTAGCGGGAGATTTACGCAGTATTTT. Its translation is CASSQDSASGRFTQYF. The V call is TRBV4-1, the J call TRBJ2-3, with 10 nucleotides matching TRBD2. V was pared by 0 bases and J by 8 bases, with 8 bases of the junction left unmatched. This CDR3 contains 16 residues. Germline CDR1 MGHRA, CDR2 YSYEKL.

The J gene is TRBJ2-3, the V gene TRBV15; 7 bases are shared with TRBD1. J was trimmed by 2 bases and V by 3 bases; bases with no gene match: 5. Per the germline V gene, CDR1 is LNHNV and CDR2 is YYDKDF (reference sequence). This CDR3 contains 15 residues. The CDR3 DNA sequence: TGTGCCACCAGCAGTGGCAGGGGGTACACAGATACGCAGTATTTT. It specifies CATSSGRGYTDTQYF.

In regard to this clone: At one of its ends the junction is not consistent with the germline gene, which may arise from a read error. The genes are TRBV20-1 and TRBJ1-2, with a possible D match to TRBD1 (5 bases). The CDR3 totals 11 residues. Per the germline V gene, CDR1 is DFQATT and CDR2 is SNEGSKA (reference sequence). The CDR3 sequence is CSAPVGRLGAF. In nucleotides, the CDR3 is TGCAGTGCCCCCGTCGGGAGGCTAGGGGCCTTC.

CDR3 coding DNA: TGTGCCAGCTCGGGACAGGGAGGGCCTGAAGCTTTCTTT. Translated: CASSGQGGPEAFF. The chain has TRBV11-2 and TRBJ1-1; TRBD1 matches 9 bases. The CDR3 runs 13 residues. V was clipped by 8 bases and J by 6 bases; unmatched bases: 7. Per the germline V gene, CDR1 is SGHAT and CDR2 is FQNNGV.

The rearrangement joins TRBV19 to TRBJ2-7, with a weak D call TRBD1 (5 bases). V lost 8 bases, J lost 6 bases, and 17 bases lay in between. The CDR3 has 13 amino acids. Germline V gene lookup returns CDR1 LNHDA and CDR2 SQIVND (reference sequence). CDR3 loop: CASSRQPGVEQYF. The DNA of the CDR3 is TGTGCCAGTTCGAGACAGCCGGGCGTCGAGCAGTACTTC.

This clone was counted a single time. The chain combines TRBV7-9 with TRBJ1-4, with D uncertain. Trimming took 3 bases from V and 8 from J, leaving 16 bases between them. In germline, CDR1 is SEHNR, CDR2 FQNEAQ (reference sequence). This CDR3 contains 15 residues. The CDR3 nucleotides are TGTGCCAGCAGCTTGTCGCAGCAACTAGGGGAAAAACTGTTTTTT. Protein sequence: CASSLSQQLGEKLFF.

The chain combines TRBV11-2 with TRBJ2-7; tentative D call: TRBD2 (6 bases). V shed 1 base and J shed 9 bases, with 13 bases lying between them. Germline lookup yields CDR1 SGHAT and CDR2 FQNNGV. CDR3 size: 13 residues. This CDR3 is CASSLGEEVGQYF. Here the CDR3 DNA reads TGTGCCAGCAGCTTAGGGGAGGAGGTCGGGCAGTACTTC.

The chain couples TRBV12-3 or TRBV12-4 to TRBJ2-5; D might be TRBD1 (6 bases). CDR3 length equals 13 residues. Trimming removed 5 bases at V and 5 bases at J, with 12 bases between. CDR3 nucleotide sequence: TGTGCCAGCAGTCCCGAGGGGGATGAGACCCAGTACTTC. It yields the protein CASSPEGDETQYF.

About this clone itself: A junction end diverges from the germline sequence, so it may reflect a read error. V gene TRBV24-1 combines with J gene TRBJ1-2; D unclear. The CDR3 consists of 9 residues. Germline loops: CDR1 KGHDR, CDR2 SFDVKD. The CDR3 loop is CPGSYGYTF. CDR3 bases: TGCCCGGGGAGCTATGGCTACACCTTC.

The rearrangement links TRBV7-9 to TRBJ2-1, with 7 bases fitting TRBD2. V was pared by 2 bases and J by 9 bases, with 10 bases of the junction left unmatched. Germline V gene data show CDR1 as SEHNR and CDR2 as FQNEAQ (reference sequence). The CDR3 spans 15 residues. The CDR3 nucleotides are TGTGCCAGCAGCTTACTGGCGGGAGTGAGTGCTGAGCAGTTCTTC. Translation gives CASSLLAGVSAEQFF.

V gene TRBV9 combines with J gene TRBJ2-2, with 12 bases aligning to TRBD2. There are 17 residues in the CDR3. Looked up from germline, CDR1 is SGDLS and CDR2 is YYNGEE. The V and J ends lost 3 bases and 1 base, in that order; junction bases with no gene match: 4. The chain's CDR3 is CASSASTSGGNTGELFF. DNA of the CDR3: TGTGCCAGCAGCGCCTCGACTAGCGGGGGGAACACCGGGGAGCTGTTTTTT.

A remark on this clone: This sample also contains other DNA sequences that code for the same CDR3. The chain carries TRBV30 and TRBJ2-3, with a weak D call TRBD1 (6 bases). The length of the CDR3 is 12 residues. CDR1 is GTSNPN, CDR2 SVGIG, per germline (reference sequence). The V gene lost 0 bases and the J gene lost 5 bases, with 6 bases spanning the gap. CDR3 sequence reads: CAWSVGGDTQYF. DNA of the CDR3: TGTGCCTGGAGTGTAGGGGGAGATACGCAGTATTTT.